The 26 T cell receptor beta chains listed next were all sequenced from one sample in a study of T-cell reconstitution after alpha-beta-depleted transplantation in children. Researchers prepared the TCRbeta library using unique molecular identifiers, the study reports. TCRdb fed the PCR reads into MiXCR, producing one record per CDR3 protein. The data contain 250,000 to 300,000 distinct CDR3 sequences, around 10% of them singletons. The sequencing used PBMCs, collected before TCRalphabeta/CD19-depleted stem cell transplant. Receptors were obtained from a boy under two years old with acute myeloid leukemia, due to receive a stem cell transplant.

V and J are TRBV4-3 and TRBJ2-2, with D uncertain. This CDR3 is built from 14 residues. Trimming took 1 base from V and 5 from J, leaving 8 bases between them. The germline CDR1 and CDR2 sequences are LGHNA and YSLEER. The CDR3 sequence is CASSQGVTTGELFF. CDR3 DNA: TGCGCCAGCAGCCAAGGGGTTACTACCGGGGAGCTGTTTTTT.

This clonotype was seen at least ten times. The genes are TRBV28 and TRBJ2-1, with D perhaps TRBD2 (5 bases). The germline V and J ends were trimmed by 2 bases and 14 bases, with 10 bases remaining between them. The CDR3 length is 11 residues. The germline CDR1 and CDR2 sequences are MDHEN and SYDVKM. The CDR3 is CASSLGGSEFF. The CDR3 region has the DNA TGTGCCAGCAGTTTAGGCGGGTCAGAGTTCTTC.

The chain is built from TRBV19 and TRBJ1-5; 8 bases are shared with TRBD1. Trimming cost V 5 bases and J 3 bases; bases outside gene matches: 12. Germline loops: CDR1 LNHDA, CDR2 SQIVND (reference sequence). The CDR3 spans 17 residues. The CDR3 here is CASSPEQGGYDNQPQHF. The DNA of the CDR3 is TGTGCCAGTAGTCCGGAACAGGGGGGATATGACAATCAGCCCCAGCATTTT.

The V gene is TRBV18, the J gene TRBJ2-1; 12 nucleotides align to TRBD1. The V segment lost 3 bases and the J segment 8 bases; nucleotides outside the gene matches: 8. The CDR3 is 16 residues long. Germline assignment: CDR1 KGHSH and CDR2 LQKENI. This chain's CDR3 is CASSPTGTGGIYEQFF. CDR3 coding DNA: TGTGCCAGCTCACCGACCGGGACAGGGGGCATATATGAGCAGTTCTTC.

There are many counts of this clonotype. The V gene is TRBV5-1, the J gene TRBJ1-2; D unresolved. This CDR3 contains 13 residues. The V gene's germline CDR1 is SGHRS and CDR2 YFSETQ. V lost 0 bases to trimming and J lost 1 base, with 4 bases between them. The CDR3 here is CASSLANNYGYTF. The CDR3 DNA sequence: TGCGCCAGCAGCTTGGCAAATAACTATGGCTACACCTTC.

This clonotype has a count of ten or more. The chain combines TRBV4-3 with TRBJ2-3; 12 bases line up with TRBD2. This CDR3 contains 17 residues. Germline V gene lookup returns CDR1 LGHNA and CDR2 YSLEER. Trimming removed 3 bases from V and 4 bases from J; junction bases left unmatched: 8. The CDR3 region is CASSQTLAGGPADTQYF. The CDR3 DNA reads as TGCGCCAGCAGCCAGACGCTAGCGGGAGGGCCAGCAGATACGCAGTATTTT.

This clonotype was seen at least ten times. The chain joins TRBV9 to TRBJ2-7; no clear D. Germline CDR1 is SGDLS and CDR2 is YYNGEE. V lost 0 bases, J lost 2 bases, and 9 bases lay in between. The CDR3 length is 14 residues. CDR3 loop: CASSVGDTTYEQYF. The CDR3 coding sequence is TGTGCCAGCAGCGTAGGAGACACTACCTACGAGCAGTACTTC.

This clonotype was recorded at least ten times. This chain links TRBV4-1 with TRBJ2-2, with D maybe TRBD2 (5 bases). The CDR3 has 14 amino acids. From germline, CDR1 is MGHRA and CDR2 YSYEKL. Trimming pared 6 bases from V and 2 bases from J, leaving 10 bases between. The CDR3 DNA follows: TGCGCCAGCAGAGTAGCGCCTAACACCGGGGAGCTGTTTTTT. Translating gives CASRVAPNTGELFF.

This clonotype was counted many times. The rearrangement links TRBV9 to TRBJ2-5; TRBD1 agrees at 10 bases. CDR3 size: 15 residues. Germline trimming cut 4 bases from V and 5 bases from J; bases unmatched to any gene: 8. Germline loops: CDR1 SGDLS, CDR2 YYNGEE. CDR3 DNA: TGTGCCAGCAGCACACGACAGGGGGCAGGGGAGACCCAGTACTTC. Amino acids: CASSTRQGAGETQYF.

This clonotype was observed many times. This chain joins TRBV12-3 or TRBV12-4 and TRBJ2-7; 11 bases are a match to TRBD2. This CDR3 is 15 amino acids long. V gave up 7 bases and J gave up 4 bases; unmatched junction bases: 9. CDR3 region: CASTLAGGPSYEQYF. In DNA, the CDR3 is TGTGCCAGCACCTTAGCGGGAGGGCCCTCTTACGAGCAGTACTTC.

This clonotype was seen ten or more times. The chain combines TRBV28 with TRBJ2-1; possible D gene TRBD1, 5 bases. The CDR3 extends over 16 amino acids. Germline V gives CDR1 MDHEN, CDR2 SYDVKM. Trimming removed 3 bases at V and 4 bases at J, with 16 bases between. CDR3 sequence: CASSFGSGFGYNEQFF. DNA for the CDR3: TGTGCCAGCAGTTTCGGATCAGGGTTTGGGTACAATGAGCAGTTCTTC.

This clonotype was observed at least ten times. This chain connects TRBV4-3 to TRBJ1-1, with D possibly being TRBD1 (6 bases). This CDR3 comprises 15 residues. Trimming removed 0 bases from V and 4 bases from J, with 12 bases in between. CDR1 LGHNA and CDR2 YSLEER come from the germline V gene. The CDR3: CASSQDDRTGTEAFF. The CDR3 DNA follows: TGCGCCAGCAGCCAAGACGACAGGACGGGCACTGAAGCTTTCTTT.

Ten or more counts support this clonotype. The J gene is TRBJ2-3, the V gene TRBV5-1; the D is unclear. From germline, CDR1 is SGHRS and CDR2 YFSETQ. Trimming removed 0 bases from V and 8 bases from J, with 10 bases in between. This CDR3 is built from 13 residues. Here the CDR3 reads CASSLGPAGTQYF. The CDR3 region has the DNA TGCGCCAGCAGCTTGGGGCCCGCCGGTACGCAGTATTTT.

This clonotype came up many times. The rearrangement links TRBV29-1 to TRBJ1-2, with 7 bases that match TRBD1. CDR3 size: 12 residues. The J segment lost 7 bases and the V segment lost 6 bases, leaving 8 bases of the junction unmatched. Germline V gene sequence: CDR1 SQVTM, CDR2 ANQGSEA. The DNA of the CDR3 is TGCAGCGTGGCGGGACAGTCTAGTGGCTACACCTTC. Translating it yields CSVAGQSSGYTF. Full variable domain (outside the CDR3, taken from reference TRBV29-1 and TRBJ1-2): SAVISQKPSRDICQRGTSLTIQCQVDSQVTMMFWYRQQPGQSLTLIATANQGSEATYESGFVIDKFPISRPNLTFSTLTVSNMSPEDSSIYLCSVAGQSSGYTFGSGTRLTVV.

This clonotype was seen ten or more times. The J gene is TRBJ2-6, the V gene TRBV27; D is unclear. Germline V gene lookup returns CDR1 MNHEY and CDR2 SMNVEV (reference sequence). Trimming removed 1 base at V and 0 bases at J, with 4 bases between. This CDR3 has 15 residues. The CDR3 DNA sequence: TGTGCCAGCAGTTTATTTAGCTCTGGGGCCAACGTCCTGACTTTC. It yields the protein CASSLFSSGANVLTF.

This clonotype was seen at least ten times. The V call is TRBV11-2, the J call TRBJ1-5; no definite D call. Trimming took off 2 bases at V and 0 bases at J, with 17 bases between the two ends. The CDR3 is 18 amino acids. In germline, CDR1 is SGHAT, CDR2 FQNNGV. The CDR3 coding sequence is TGTGCCAGCAGCTTAAGAATGGCAAACCTCTATAGCAATCAGCCCCAGCATTTT. Its protein product is CASSLRMANLYSNQPQHF.

This clonotype was seen many times. This chain joins TRBV5-1 and TRBJ2-7, with D perhaps TRBD1 (5 bases). CDR1 and CDR2 from the germline V gene are SGHRS and YFSETQ. Trimming pared 0 bases from V and 5 bases from J, leaving 12 bases between. CDR3 length: 14 amino acids. CDR3 DNA sequence: TGCGCCAGCAGCTTGGTCTGGCAGGGCGACGAGCAGTACTTC. Its protein product is CASSLVWQGDEQYF.

This clonotype has a count of ten or more. The chain combines TRBV5-1 with TRBJ1-2; 8 bases agree with TRBD1. V lost 5 bases to trimming and J lost 4 bases; unmatched junction nucleotides: 10. The CDR3 covers 15 residues. Germline loops: CDR1 SGHRS, CDR2 YFSETQ. The CDR3 DNA follows: TGCGCCAGCAGGGCGGGACAGGAGTATCTCTATGGCTACACCTTC. Translated, it gives CASRAGQEYLYGYTF.

This clonotype was found many times. The chain employs TRBV5-1 and TRBJ2-2, with TRBD2 matching over 10 bases. The CDR3 has 16 amino acids. Germline lookup yields CDR1 SGHRS and CDR2 YFSETQ. V was pared by 4 bases and J by 1 base, with 4 bases of the junction left unmatched. CDR3 in amino acids: CASSGASGGNTGELFF. CDR3 coding DNA: TGCGCCAGCAGCGGTGCTAGCGGGGGGAACACCGGGGAGCTGTTTTTT.

This clonotype was detected many times. The CDR3 reads CASRPNRDRDEKLFF. DNA of the CDR3: TGTGCCAGCAGGCCCAATAGGGACAGGGATGAAAAACTGTTTTTT. The genes are TRBV28 and TRBJ1-4, with 9 nucleotides matching TRBD1. V lost 6 bases and J lost 6; bases outside the gene matches: 8. The germline V gene has CDR1 MDHEN and CDR2 SYDVKM. This CDR3 comprises 15 residues.

CDR3 amino acids: CSVAGQGNQPQHF. The CDR3 nucleotides read TGCAGCGTTGCGGGACAGGGAAATCAGCCCCAGCATTTT. This chain links TRBV29-1 with TRBJ1-5; 9 nucleotides match TRBD1. Germline CDR1 reads SQVTM; CDR2 reads ANQGSEA. Losses at the gene ends were 4 bases for V and 4 bases for J; bases not matched to a gene: 2. CDR3 length: 13 residues.

This clonotype was observed at least ten times. The chain carries TRBV28 and TRBJ2-7; 7 bases agree with TRBD1. The V segment lost 5 bases and the J segment 4 bases; nucleotides outside the gene matches: 11. Germline V gene data show CDR1 as MDHEN and CDR2 as SYDVKM. CDR3 size: 15 residues. For the CDR3, the DNA is TGTGCCAGCAGTCTTAGGGGGCCAGGAAGGTACGAGCAGTACTTC. Residues: CASSLRGPGRYEQYF. Using reference TRBV28 and TRBJ2-7 for the parts outside the CDR3, the full variable domain is DVKVTQSSRYLVKRTGEKVFLECVQDMDHENMFWYRQDPGLGLRLIYFSYDVKMKEKGDIPEGYSVSREKKERFSLILESASTNQTSMYLCASSLRGPGRYEQYFGPGTRLTVT.

The sample holds many counts of this clonotype. This chain links TRBV4-3 with TRBJ1-2; D is unresolved. The CDR3 sequence is 13 residues long. Trimming removed 4 bases from V and 6 bases from J, with 12 bases in between. Per germline, CDR1 LGHNA and CDR2 YSLEER. CDR3 protein: CASSPLGRNGYTF. Here the CDR3 DNA reads TGCGCCAGCAGCCCTCTTGGACGGAATGGCTACACCTTC.

CDR3 coding DNA: TGCGCCAGCAGCTCAGGGACAGGGATAACAGATACGCAGTATTTT. Protein: CASSSGTGITDTQYF. J is TRBJ2-3 and V is TRBV5-1; 9 bases agree with TRBD1. There are 15 residues in the CDR3. The V gene end was trimmed by 3 bases and the J gene end by 3 bases; junction bases not matched to a gene: 5. From germline, CDR1 is SGHRS and CDR2 YFSETQ.

This clonotype appeared many times. V gene TRBV3-1 combines with J gene TRBJ2-7; no clear D gene. The CDR3 totals 12 residues. Trimming removed 6 bases from V and 0 bases from J, with 6 bases in between. CDR1 is LGHDT, CDR2 YNNKEL, per germline (reference sequence). The CDR3 DNA is TGTGCCAGCAGTCCCGCCTCCTACGAGCAGTACTTC. Translating gives CASSPASYEQYF.

This clonotype was detected a few times. The V gene is TRBV28, the J gene TRBJ2-5; D is unresolved. The CDR3 covers 14 residues. Germline CDR1 is MDHEN and CDR2 is SYDVKM. V was clipped by 6 bases and J by 1 base, with 12 bases between them. CDR3 sequence: CASRLAGIQETQYF. The CDR3 region has the DNA TGTGCCAGCAGATTAGCAGGTATCCAAGAGACCCAGTACTTC.